This note documents a single T cell receptor (beta chain) sequence. This specimen belongs to a study of blood T cell repertoires in COVID-19. Study information: Samples of COVID-19 (acute and convalescent) were obtained from the United States, Italy and Spain.

As processed by the authors: Reference gene primers were amplified, and this amplification served to estimate nucleated cell counts. Clones were read by immunoSEQ multiplex PCR, and TCRdb kept only the in-frame ones, dropping some. That table is the source of V, J and clone size, and D and trimming were worked out from the DNA. The table includes some 220,000 clones, just under 85% detected once. With V trimmed by 0 bases and J by 6 bases, 5 bases remained unmatched. The CDR3 runs 16 residues. The germline V gene encodes CDR1 SGDLS and CDR2 YYNGEE. Material for sequencing was PBMCs or T cells enriched from blood (not recorded which). V usage is TRBV9 and J usage is TRBJ2-5; TRBD2 aligns across 13 bases. The clonotype was recovered from a woman in her thirties or forties with acute COVID-19. The CDR3 sequence is CASSVAQGLAGQTQYF. As DNA, the CDR3 is TGTGCCAGCAGCGTAGCTCAGGGACTAGCGGGGCAGACCCAGTACTTC.